This entry is about one T cell receptor beta chain. Its antigen is not identified. Measured with immunoSEQ multiplex PCR; TCRdb has only the in-frame clones, and not every one. The data contain about 73,000 clones, about nine tenths of them singletons. The data were taken from a study of T cell responses to AZD1222 COVID-19 vaccine. General observations from the study: Only 5 or 6 individuals given AZD1222 were seropositive at baseline.

The CDR3 loop spans 19 amino acids. V dropped 0 bases and J dropped 5; count of bases not matched to a gene: 17. In germline, CDR1 is LNHNV, CDR2 YYDKDF (reference sequence). The rearrangement links TRBV15 to TRBJ2-5, with 8 bases identical to TRBD2. The sequencing used peripheral blood, collected on day 0 of AZD1222 vaccination. The sequence came from an adult in good health. CDR3 DNA: TGTGCCACCAGCAGAGATCAATCTTTCGGTAGCGGGGCGGGGGAGACCCAGTACTTC. Its translation is CATSRDQSFGSGAGETQYF. The variable domain in full, with the rest retrieved from reference TRBV15 and TRBJ2-5, is DAMVIQNPRYQVTQFGKPVTLSCSQTLNHNVMYWYQQKSSQAPKLLFHYYDKDFNNEADTPDNFQSRRPNTSFCFLDIRSPGLGDTAMYLCATSRDQSFGSGAGETQYFGPGTRLLVL.